A selection of T cell receptor beta chains follows, all from one sample in a study of type 1 regulatory T cells. One entry per CDR3 protein results from TCRdb running MiXCR on the reads. The data show 88,000 or so distinct CDR3 sequences, roughly 30% seen once. Sequenced material: CD4+ T cells, either the whole sample or a sorted fraction (not recorded which). These receptors all stem from a human donor in good health. CDR3s include the opening cysteine and the closing phenylalanine or tryptophan. Fields, in order: J gene, CDR3 length, V gene, D gene, clone size, CDR3 DNA, CDR3 protein. D genes are given only for firm matches. Size is stated for part of the rows, as once, few or many counts, or as a class when the clone is expanded.

TRBJ1-1	15	TRBV25-1	.	few	TGTGCCAGCCGACCCCGGGGTCAGATGAACACTGAAGCTTTCTTT	CASRPRGQMNTEAFF
TRBJ2-1	14	TRBV5-1	TRBD2	.	TGCGCCAGCCGAACTAGCGGGAGTTTAAATGAGCAGTTCTTC	CASRTSGSLNEQFF
TRBJ2-5	14	TRBV20-1	TRBD2	few	TGCAGTGCTAGTAAGGCTAGCGGACAAGAGACCCAGTACTTC	CSASKASGQETQYF
TRBJ2-5	12	TRBV29-1	.	few	TGCAGCGTTAGGTCTGGGGGTGAGACCCAGTACTTC	CSVRSGGETQYF
TRBJ2-3	13	TRBV6-5	.	few	TGTGCCAGCAGGGAGCCTTCCGTCGGGACGCAGTATTTT	CASREPSVGTQYF
TRBJ2-5	15	TRBV5-1	.	few	TGCGCCAGCAGCTTTGTAGGGGGGCTGAAAGAGACCCAGTACTTC	CASSFVGGLKETQYF
TRBJ2-3	14	TRBV20-1	.	few	TGCAGTGCTAGTTGGGGAGGACCCACAGATACGCAGTATTTT	CSASWGGPTDTQYF
TRBJ2-3	13	TRBV27	.	.	TGTGCCAGCGGGGGGTCCAACTTAGATACGCAGTATTTT	CASGGSNLDTQYF
TRBJ2-5	15	TRBV20-1	TRBD2	few	TGCAGTGCTAGCGTTGGCACTAGCGGACAAGAGACCCAGTACTTC	CSASVGTSGQETQYF
TRBJ1-1	16	TRBV7-3	.	few	TGTGCCAGCAGCTTAACCCCCGGGACACTGAACACTGAAGCTTTCTTT	CASSLTPGTLNTEAFF
TRBJ2-5	12	TRBV7-2	.	.	TGTGCCAGCAGCTTGGGTGTGGGGACCCAGTACTTC	CASSLGVGTQYF
TRBJ2-2	12	TRBV18	.	few	TGTGCCAGCTCACCACCATACGGGGAGCTGTTTTTT	CASSPPYGELFF
TRBJ1-5	15	TRBV2	TRBD1	.	TGTGCCAGCACGTCCGGGACAGCTAGCAATCAGCCCCAGCATTTT	CASTSGTASNQPQHF
TRBJ1-2	14	TRBV7-2	.	.	TGTGCCAGCAGCTTAGAGTTCATGCCCGAGGGCTACACCTTC	CASSLEFMPEGYTF
TRBJ2-7	18	TRBV7-2	TRBD1	.	TGTGCCAGCACCCAGTGGGGGACAGGGAGCGTCCGGGGTGGCGAGCAGTACTTC	CASTQWGTGSVRGGEQYF
TRBJ2-3	15	TRBV7-2	.	few	TGTGCCAGCAGCTTAGCTCCTAGCTTCTCAGATACGCAGTATTTT	CASSLAPSFSDTQYF
TRBJ2-1	12	TRBV7-2	.	few	TGTGCCAGCAGCTTAGATAAGGATGAGCAGTTCTTC	CASSLDKDEQFF
TRBJ2-7	14	TRBV20-1	TRBD2	.	TGCAGTGCGTTACTAGCGGGAGGTGTCTACGAGCAGTACTTC	CSALLAGGVYEQYF
TRBJ1-1	15	TRBV7-6	.	few	TGTGCCAGCAGCTTAGAAGCGACAGTTAACACTGAAGCTTTCTTT	CASSLEATVNTEAFF
TRBJ2-3	17	TRBV7-2	TRBD2	.	TGTGCCAGCAGCTTAGTGAGTAGCGGGAGGGCCTCAGATACGCAGTATTTT	CASSLVSSGRASDTQYF
TRBJ1-1	15	TRBV5-1	TRBD1	.	TGCGCCAGCAGCCCCCCCCTACAGGGGAGGACTGAAGCTTTCTTT	CASSPPLQGRTEAFF
TRBJ2-4	17	TRBV7-2	TRBD2	many	TGTGCCAGCAGCCGGTCTAGCGGGAGAGTTGCCAAAAACATTCAGTACTTC	CASSRSSGRVAKNIQYF
TRBJ2-1	16	TRBV4-1	TRBD2	.	TGCGCCAGCAGCCAACCGACTAGCAGCCCCTACAATGAGCAGTTCTTC	CASSQPTSSPYNEQFF
TRBJ1-2	14	TRBV15	.	many	TGTGCCACCAGCGGCCCCGGGGACTACTATGGCTACACCTTC	CATSGPGDYYGYTF
TRBJ2-7	17	TRBV4-1	TRBD2	.	TGCGCCAGCAGCCAAGTCCCCCTAGCGGGAGGGTACGACGAGCAGTACTTC	CASSQVPLAGGYDEQYF
TRBJ1-1	15	TRBV20-1	.	few	TGCAGTGCTTGGAGTCCCGGGACCGCGAACACTGAAGCTTTCTTT	CSAWSPGTANTEAFF
TRBJ1-5	13	TRBV20-1	.	.	TGCAGTGCTCCCTCGACCGCGGCGGGGCCCCAGCATTTT	CSAPSTAAGPQHF
TRBJ2-2	16	TRBV5-1	TRBD2	once	TGCGCCAGCATCCGCCAACCAGGACTAGATCGGGGGGAGCTGTTTTTT	CASIRQPGLDRGELFF
TRBJ2-7	15	TRBV4-1	.	.	TGCGCCAGCAGCCAAGAGGACAGAACACCGGGGGAGCAGTACTTC	CASSQEDRTPGEQYF
TRBJ2-1	12	TRBV24-1	.	many	TGTGCCACCAGTTCCCCCTACAATGAGCAGTTCTTC	CATSSPYNEQFF
TRBJ1-2	13	TRBV4-1	TRBD1	few	TGCGCCAGCAGCCAGGGACAGTCCTATGGCTACACCTTC	CASSQGQSYGYTF
TRBJ2-2	15	TRBV9	TRBD2	.	TGTGCCAGCAGCGTAGTGGCGGGGGGATCCGGGGAGCTGTTTTTT	CASSVVAGGSGELFF
TRBJ1-2	14	TRBV24-1	TRBD1	.	TGTGCCACCAGTGATGCAGACAGGGAGGAAGGCTACACCTTC	CATSDADREEGYTF
TRBJ2-7	15	TRBV7-8	TRBD1	.	TGTGCCAGCAGCTTACTGGGACAGGGAATGGGCGAGCAGTACTTC	CASSLLGQGMGEQYF
TRBJ1-5	16	TRBV27	.	.	TGTGCCAGCAGTTTATCCCTCGGCCACGGCAATCAGCCCCAGCATTTT	CASSLSLGHGNQPQHF
TRBJ2-6	17	TRBV3-1	.	.	TGTGCCAGCAGCCCAACCCCGTGGGGCTCTGGGGCCAACGTCCTGACTTTC	CASSPTPWGSGANVLTF
TRBJ1-1	14	TRBV20-1	.	few	TGCAGTGCTAGAAGGGGCTCTTTGAACACTGAAGCTTTCTTT	CSARRGSLNTEAFF
TRBJ2-1	14	TRBV20-1	TRBD1	many	TGCAGTCCCATCCGGGACAGGGGAAACAATGAGCAGTTCTTC	CSPIRDRGNNEQFF
TRBJ2-3	13	TRBV3-1	.	.	TGTGCCAGCAGCCCCACAATCGGAGATACGCAGTATTTT	CASSPTIGDTQYF
TRBJ1-6	14	TRBV7-9	TRBD1	few	TGTGCCAGCAGCCAAGGACAGGATAATTCACCCCTCCACTTT	CASSQGQDNSPLHF
TRBJ2-1	11	TRBV7-2	.	.	TGTGCCAGCAGCTTATTGAATGAGCAGTTCTTC	CASSLLNEQFF
TRBJ1-6	19	TRBV18	TRBD1	.	TGTGCCAGCTCACCAAGGGGCCAGGGGGCTGCTTCTGATAATTCACCCCTCCACTTT	CASSPRGQGAASDNSPLHF
TRBJ1-1	14	TRBV27	.	.	TGTGCCAGCAGTGCGGACAGCATGAACACTGAAGCTTTCTTT	CASSADSMNTEAFF
TRBJ2-4	15	TRBV20-1	.	once	TGCAGTGCTAATAGTCAGAGCAAAGCCAAAAACATTCAGTACTTC	CSANSQSKAKNIQYF
TRBJ2-1	13	TRBV7-3	TRBD1	.	TGTGCCAGCAGCCTTGACAGGGACAATGAGCAGTTCTTC	CASSLDRDNEQFF